Listed here are 7 T cell receptor beta chains from one sample, sequenced in a study of T cells after yellow fever vaccination. In TCRdb, the 5' RACE reads were re-called with MiXCR into one record per CDR3 protein. Of about 27,000 distinct CDR3 sequences in the sample, 4% to 5% were seen once. Specimen: PBMCs, either bulk or a sorted T-cell subset (CD4+, CD8+, memory, or dextramer-sorted; not recorded which), collected on the day of the yellow fever booster vaccination. The receptors here all came from a young man who received the YFV17D yellow fever vaccine.

This clonotype was seen many times. This chain connects TRBV7-9 to TRBJ1-2, with 8 bases that match TRBD1. The V segment lost 1 base and the J segment 4 bases; nucleotides outside the gene matches: 8. This CDR3 region has 16 residues. Germline CDR1 reads SEHNR; CDR2 reads FQNEAQ (reference sequence). The CDR3 is CASSLGQGAPAYGYTF. Written as DNA, the CDR3 is TGTGCCAGCAGCTTAGGGCAGGGGGCTCCCGCCTATGGCTACACCTTC.

This clonotype was recorded at least ten times. The chain couples TRBV18 to TRBJ2-3; tentatively, D is TRBD2 (5 bases). The germline V and J ends were trimmed by 0 bases and 4 bases, with 8 bases remaining between them. Germline CDR1 is KGHSH and CDR2 is LQKENI. The CDR3 extends over 14 amino acids. The CDR3 loop reads CASSPPGVADTQYF. The DNA of the CDR3 is TGTGCCAGCTCACCACCCGGGGTGGCAGATACGCAGTATTTT. The entire variable domain, with the rest obtained from reference TRBV18 and TRBJ2-3, is as follows: NAGVMQNPRHLVRRRGQEARLRCSPMKGHSHVYWYRQLPEEGLKFMVYLQKENIIDESGMPKERFSAEFPKEGPSILRIQQVVRGDSAAYFCASSPPGVADTQYFGPGTRLTVL.

In this sample, this clonotype turned up once. The genes are TRBV27 and TRBJ1-2; 7 bases agree with TRBD1. This CDR3 contains 14 residues. The trim removed 4 bases at V and 7 bases at J, leaving 9 bases unmatched. Germline lookup yields CDR1 MNHEY and CDR2 SMNVEV (reference sequence). The DNA for the CDR3 is TGTGCCAGCAGTTACCACAGGGGTATAGGTGGCTACACCTTC. Protein sequence: CASSYHRGIGGYTF.

This clonotype appeared many times. The CDR3 DNA reads TGTGCCAGCAGAGTGACAGGGGGGAACACCGGGGAGCTGTTTTTT. As protein: CASRVTGGNTGELFF. The chain uses TRBV6-2 or TRBV6-3 and TRBJ2-2; 9 positions agree with TRBD1. Germline loops: CDR1 MNHEY, CDR2 SVGEGT. J gave up 1 base and V 6 bases, and 3 bases lay outside the gene matches. The CDR3 contains 15 residues.

This clonotype turned up a few times. This rearrangement joins TRBV5-1 to TRBJ2-1; 8 bases fit TRBD2. The CDR3 contains 15 residues. Germline V gene sequence: CDR1 SGHRS, CDR2 YFSETQ. J gave up 2 bases and V 1 base, and 2 bases lay outside the gene matches. CDR3: CASSLKRGTYNEQFF. CDR3 bases: TGCGCCAGCAGCTTGAAGCGGGGGACCTACAATGAGCAGTTCTTC. Combining the CDR3 with reference TRBV5-1 and TRBJ2-1 gives the whole variable domain KAGVTQTPRYLIKTRGQQVTLSCSPISGHRSVSWYQQTPGQGLQFLFEYFSETQRNKGNFPGRFSGRQFSNSRSEMNVSTLELGDSALYLCASSLKRGTYNEQFFGPGTRLTVL.

CDR3 residues: CASSLGSSETNEKLFF. CDR3 bases: TGTGCCAGCAGCTTAGGTTCCAGCGAAACTAATGAAAAACTGTTTTTT. The rearrangement links TRBV7-2 to TRBJ1-4, with unresolved D. Deletions cut 1 base from V and 1 base from J, with 10 bases between. This CDR3 region has 16 residues. Germline CDR1 is SGHTA and CDR2 is FQGNSA. The whole variable domain, remainder taken from reference TRBV7-2 and TRBJ1-4, is GAGVSQSPSNKVTEKGKDVELRCDPISGHTALYWYRQSLGQGLEFLIYFQGNSAPDKSGLPSDRFSAERTGGSVSTLTIQRTQQEDSAVYLCASSLGSSETNEKLFFGSGTQLSVL.

This clonotype was found a few times. For the CDR3, the DNA is TGTGCCAGCAGCTTAGCGGGGCAGGGCTTGAACACTGAAGCTTTCTTT. Its protein is CASSLAGQGLNTEAFF. J is TRBJ1-1 and V is TRBV7-2, with D maybe TRBD1 (5 bases). V lost 0 bases, J lost 0 bases, and 11 bases lay in between. The V gene's germline CDR1 is SGHTA and CDR2 FQGNSA. This CDR3 contains 16 residues.